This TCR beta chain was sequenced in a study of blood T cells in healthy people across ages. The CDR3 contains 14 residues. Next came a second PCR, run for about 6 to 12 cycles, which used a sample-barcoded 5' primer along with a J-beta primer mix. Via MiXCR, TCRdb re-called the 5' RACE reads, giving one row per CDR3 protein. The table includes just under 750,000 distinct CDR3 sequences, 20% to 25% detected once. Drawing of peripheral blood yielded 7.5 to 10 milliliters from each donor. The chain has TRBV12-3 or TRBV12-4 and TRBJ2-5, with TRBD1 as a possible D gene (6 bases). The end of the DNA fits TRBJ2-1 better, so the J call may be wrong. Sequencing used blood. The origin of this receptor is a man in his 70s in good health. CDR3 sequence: CASSLRQAGDEQFF. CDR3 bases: TGTGCCAGCAGTCTGCGACAGGCCGGTGATGAGCAGTTCTTC.